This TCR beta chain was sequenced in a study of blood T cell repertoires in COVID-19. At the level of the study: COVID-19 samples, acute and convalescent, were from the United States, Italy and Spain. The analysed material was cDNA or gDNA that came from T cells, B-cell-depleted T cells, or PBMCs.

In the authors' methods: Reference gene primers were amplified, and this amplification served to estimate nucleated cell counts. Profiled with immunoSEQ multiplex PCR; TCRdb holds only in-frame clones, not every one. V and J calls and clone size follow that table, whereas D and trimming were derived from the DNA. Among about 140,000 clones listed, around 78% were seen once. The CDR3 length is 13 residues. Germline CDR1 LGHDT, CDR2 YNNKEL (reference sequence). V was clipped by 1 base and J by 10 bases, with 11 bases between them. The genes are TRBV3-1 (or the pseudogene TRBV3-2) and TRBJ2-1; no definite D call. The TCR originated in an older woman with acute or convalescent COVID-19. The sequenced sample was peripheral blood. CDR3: CASSQGTVREQFF. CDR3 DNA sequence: TGTGCCAGCAGCCAAGGTACCGTACGGGAGCAGTTCTTC.